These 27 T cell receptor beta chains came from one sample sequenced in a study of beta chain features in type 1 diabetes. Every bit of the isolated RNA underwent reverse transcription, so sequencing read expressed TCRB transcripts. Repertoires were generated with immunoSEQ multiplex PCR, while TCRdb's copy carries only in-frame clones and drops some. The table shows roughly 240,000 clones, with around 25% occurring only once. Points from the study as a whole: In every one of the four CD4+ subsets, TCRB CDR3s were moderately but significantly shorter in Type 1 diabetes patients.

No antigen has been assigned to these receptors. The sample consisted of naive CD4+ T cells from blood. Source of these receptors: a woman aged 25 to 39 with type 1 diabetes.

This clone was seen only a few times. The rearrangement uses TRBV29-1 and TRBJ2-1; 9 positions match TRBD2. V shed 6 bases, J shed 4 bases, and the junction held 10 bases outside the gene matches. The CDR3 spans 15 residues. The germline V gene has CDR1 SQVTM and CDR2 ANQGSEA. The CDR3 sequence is CSVPRGLAVYNEQFF. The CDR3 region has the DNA TGCAGCGTCCCCCGGGGACTAGCTGTGTACAATGAGCAGTTCTTC.

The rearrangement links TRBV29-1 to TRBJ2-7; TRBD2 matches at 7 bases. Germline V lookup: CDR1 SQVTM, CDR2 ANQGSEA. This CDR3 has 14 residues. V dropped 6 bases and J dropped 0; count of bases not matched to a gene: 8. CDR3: CSVPGLPDSYEQYF. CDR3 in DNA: TGCAGCGTGCCGGGACTACCGGACTCCTACGAGCAGTACTTC.

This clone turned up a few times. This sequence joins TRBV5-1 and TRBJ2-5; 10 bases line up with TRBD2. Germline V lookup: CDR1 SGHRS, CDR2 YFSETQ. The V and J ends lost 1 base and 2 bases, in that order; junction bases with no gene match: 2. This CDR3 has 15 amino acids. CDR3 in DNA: TGCGCCAGCAGCTTGCCTAGCGGGAGTCAAGAGACCCAGTACTTC. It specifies CASSLPSGSQETQYF.

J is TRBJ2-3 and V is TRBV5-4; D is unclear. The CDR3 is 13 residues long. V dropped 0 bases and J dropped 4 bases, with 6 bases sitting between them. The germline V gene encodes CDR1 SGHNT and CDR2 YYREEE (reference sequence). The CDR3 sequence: CASSLDFSDTQYF. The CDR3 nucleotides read TGTGCCAGCAGCTTGGACTTTTCAGATACGCAGTATTTT.

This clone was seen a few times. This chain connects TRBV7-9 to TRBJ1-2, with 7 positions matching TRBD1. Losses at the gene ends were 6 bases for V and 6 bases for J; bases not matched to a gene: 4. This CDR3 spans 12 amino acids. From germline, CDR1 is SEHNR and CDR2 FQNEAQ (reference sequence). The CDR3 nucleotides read TGTGCCAGCAGTCCAGGGGGAAATGGCTACACCTTC. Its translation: CASSPGGNGYTF.

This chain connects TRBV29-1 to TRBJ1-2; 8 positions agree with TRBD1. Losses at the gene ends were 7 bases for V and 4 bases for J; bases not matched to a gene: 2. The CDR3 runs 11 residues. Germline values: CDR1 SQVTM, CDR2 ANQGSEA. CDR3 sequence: CSAGQGYGYTF. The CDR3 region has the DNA TGCAGCGCTGGACAGGGCTATGGCTACACCTTC.

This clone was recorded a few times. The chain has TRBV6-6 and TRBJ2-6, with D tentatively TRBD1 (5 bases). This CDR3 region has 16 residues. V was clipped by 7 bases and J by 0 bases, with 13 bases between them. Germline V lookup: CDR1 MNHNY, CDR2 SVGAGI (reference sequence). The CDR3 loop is CASTDSGSSGANVLTF. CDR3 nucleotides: TGTGCCAGCACTGACAGTGGAAGCTCTGGGGCCAACGTCCTGACTTTC.

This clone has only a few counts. In DNA, the CDR3 is TGCAGCGTTGGGCTTCTCCGGGACTCTCCCTACGAGCAGTACTTC. Protein: CSVGLLRDSPYEQYF. The chain combines TRBV29-1 with TRBJ2-7; D might be TRBD2 (6 bases). V lost 4 bases, J lost 2 bases, and 18 bases lay in between. CDR1 and CDR2 (germline): SQVTM, ANQGSEA. The CDR3 consists of 15 residues.

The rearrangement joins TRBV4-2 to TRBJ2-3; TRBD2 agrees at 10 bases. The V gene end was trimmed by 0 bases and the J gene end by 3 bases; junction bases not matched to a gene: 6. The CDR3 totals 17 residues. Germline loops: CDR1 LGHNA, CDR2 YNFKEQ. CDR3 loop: CASSQDLRTSGTDTQYF. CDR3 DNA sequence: TGTGCCAGCAGCCAAGATCTCCGGACTAGCGGAACAGATACGCAGTATTTT.

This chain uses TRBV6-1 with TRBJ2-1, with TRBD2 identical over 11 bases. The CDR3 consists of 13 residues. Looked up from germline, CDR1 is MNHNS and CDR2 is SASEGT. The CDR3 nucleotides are TGTGCGACCGGGACTAGCGGATACAATGAGCAGTTCTTC. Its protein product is CATGTSGYNEQFF.

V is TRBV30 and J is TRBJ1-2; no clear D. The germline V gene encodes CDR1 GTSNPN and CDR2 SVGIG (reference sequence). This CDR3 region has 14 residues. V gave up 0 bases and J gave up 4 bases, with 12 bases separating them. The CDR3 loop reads CAWSVQSGGYGYTF. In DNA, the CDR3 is TGTGCCTGGAGTGTACAGAGCGGAGGCTATGGCTACACCTTC.

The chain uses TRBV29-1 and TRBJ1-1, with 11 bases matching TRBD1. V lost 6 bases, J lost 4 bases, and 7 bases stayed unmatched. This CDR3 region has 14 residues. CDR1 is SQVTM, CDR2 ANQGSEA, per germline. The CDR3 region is CSVDGQGAVTEAFF. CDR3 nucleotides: TGCAGCGTAGATGGACAGGGGGCCGTCACTGAAGCTTTCTTT. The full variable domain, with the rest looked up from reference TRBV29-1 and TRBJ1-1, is SAVISQKPSRDICQRGTSLTIQCQVDSQVTMMFWYRQQPGQSLTLIATANQGSEATYESGFVIDKFPISRPNLTFSTLTVSNMSPEDSSIYLCSVDGQGAVTEAFFGQGTRLTVV.

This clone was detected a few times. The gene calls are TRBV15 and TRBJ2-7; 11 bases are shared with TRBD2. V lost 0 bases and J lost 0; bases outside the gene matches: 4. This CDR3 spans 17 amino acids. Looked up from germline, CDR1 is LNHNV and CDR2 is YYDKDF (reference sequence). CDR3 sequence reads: CATSRDRGLADSYEQYF. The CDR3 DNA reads TGTGCCACCAGCAGAGATCGGGGACTAGCGGACTCCTACGAGCAGTACTTC.

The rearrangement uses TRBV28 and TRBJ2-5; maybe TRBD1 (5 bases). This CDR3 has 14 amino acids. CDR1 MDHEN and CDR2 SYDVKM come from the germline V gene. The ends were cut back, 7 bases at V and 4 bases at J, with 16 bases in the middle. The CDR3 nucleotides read TGTGCCAGCAAACTTCAGGGCTCCGGAGAGACCCAGTACTTC. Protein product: CASKLQGSGETQYF.

Written as DNA, the CDR3 is TGTGCCAGCTCATCGGACAGGCCTCACAATCAGCCCCAGCATTTT. It yields the protein CASSSDRPHNQPQHF. The chain is built from TRBV18 and TRBJ1-5, with TRBD1 matching over 7 bases. CDR1 and CDR2 from the germline V gene are KGHSH and LQKENI. The CDR3 runs to 15 residues. The trim removed 5 bases at V and 3 bases at J, leaving 7 bases unmatched.

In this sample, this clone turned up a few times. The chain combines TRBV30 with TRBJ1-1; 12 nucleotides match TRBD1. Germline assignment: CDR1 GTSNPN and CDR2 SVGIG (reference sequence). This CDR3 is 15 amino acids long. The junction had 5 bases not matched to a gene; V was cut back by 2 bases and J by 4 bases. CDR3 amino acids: CAWSKGQGALTEAFF. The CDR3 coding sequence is TGTGCCTGGAGTAAGGGACAGGGGGCTCTCACTGAAGCTTTCTTT.

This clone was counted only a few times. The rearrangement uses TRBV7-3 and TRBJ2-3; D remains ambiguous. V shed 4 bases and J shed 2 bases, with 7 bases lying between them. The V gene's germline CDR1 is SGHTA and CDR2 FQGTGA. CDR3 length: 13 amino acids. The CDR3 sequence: CASSSQNTDTQYF. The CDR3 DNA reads TGTGCCAGCAGCTCCCAGAACACAGATACGCAGTATTTT.

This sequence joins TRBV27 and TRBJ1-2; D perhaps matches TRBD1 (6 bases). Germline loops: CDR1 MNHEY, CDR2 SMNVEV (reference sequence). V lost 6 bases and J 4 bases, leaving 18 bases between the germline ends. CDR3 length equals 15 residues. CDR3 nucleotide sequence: TGTGCCAGCAGAGATCAGGGGCTCGGCGGCTATGGCTACACCTTC. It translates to CASRDQGLGGYGYTF.

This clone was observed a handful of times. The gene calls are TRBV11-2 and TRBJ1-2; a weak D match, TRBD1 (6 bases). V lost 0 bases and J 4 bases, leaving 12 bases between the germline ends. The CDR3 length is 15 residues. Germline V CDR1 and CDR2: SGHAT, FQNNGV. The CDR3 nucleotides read TGTGCCAGCAGCTTAGAACAGGGCTCCATCTATGGCTACACCTTC. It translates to CASSLEQGSIYGYTF.

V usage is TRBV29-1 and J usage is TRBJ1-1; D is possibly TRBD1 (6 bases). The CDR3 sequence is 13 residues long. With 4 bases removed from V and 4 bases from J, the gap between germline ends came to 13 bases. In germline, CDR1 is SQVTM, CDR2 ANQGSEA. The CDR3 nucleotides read TGCAGCGTTGCCGAAGGGGGGGCCACTGAAGCTTTCTTT. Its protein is CSVAEGGATEAFF.

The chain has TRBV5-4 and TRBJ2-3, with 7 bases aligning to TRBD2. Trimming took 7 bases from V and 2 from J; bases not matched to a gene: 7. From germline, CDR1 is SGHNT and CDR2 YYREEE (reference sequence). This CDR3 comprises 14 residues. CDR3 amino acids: CASRTGGATDTQYF. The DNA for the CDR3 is TGTGCCAGCCGAACGGGAGGAGCCACAGATACGCAGTATTTT.

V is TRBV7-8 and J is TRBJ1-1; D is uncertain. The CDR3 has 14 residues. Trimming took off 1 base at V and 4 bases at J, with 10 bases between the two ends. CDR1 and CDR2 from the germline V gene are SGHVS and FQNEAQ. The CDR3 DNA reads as TGTGCCAGCAGCTTAGTAGCTTTTGGCACTGAAGCTTTCTTT. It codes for CASSLVAFGTEAFF. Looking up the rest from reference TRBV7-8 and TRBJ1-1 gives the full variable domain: GAGVSQSPRYKVAKRGQDVALRCDPISGHVSLFWYQQALGQGPEFLTYFQNEAQLDKSGLPSDRFFAERPEGSVSTLKIQRTQQEDSAVYLCASSLVAFGTEAFFGQGTRLTVV.

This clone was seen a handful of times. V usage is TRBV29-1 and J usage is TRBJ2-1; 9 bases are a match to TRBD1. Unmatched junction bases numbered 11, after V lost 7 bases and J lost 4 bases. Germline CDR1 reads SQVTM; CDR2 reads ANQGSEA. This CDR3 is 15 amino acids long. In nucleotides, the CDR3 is TGCAGCGCAAGCATACAGGGGGCGGGATACAATGAGCAGTTCTTC. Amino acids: CSASIQGAGYNEQFF.

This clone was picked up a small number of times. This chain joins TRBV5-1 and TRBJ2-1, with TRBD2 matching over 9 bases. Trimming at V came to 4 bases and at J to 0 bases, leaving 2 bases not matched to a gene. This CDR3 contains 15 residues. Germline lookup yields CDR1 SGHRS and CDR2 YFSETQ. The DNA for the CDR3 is TGCGCCAGCAGCGTAGCGGGAGTCTCCTACAATGAGCAGTTCTTC. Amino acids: CASSVAGVSYNEQFF.

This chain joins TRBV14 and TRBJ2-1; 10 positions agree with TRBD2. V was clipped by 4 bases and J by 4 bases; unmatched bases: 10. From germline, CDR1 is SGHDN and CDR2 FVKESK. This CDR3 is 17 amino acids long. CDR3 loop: CASSPPGASGGYNEQFF. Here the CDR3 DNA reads TGTGCCAGCAGCCCCCCTGGGGCTAGCGGGGGTTACAATGAGCAGTTCTTC.

This CDR3 is CASSLGDTYNEQFF. In DNA, the CDR3 is TGCGCCAGCAGCTTGGGGGACACATACAATGAGCAGTTCTTC. The V and J genes are TRBV5-1 and TRBJ2-1; D possibly corresponds to TRBD1 (6 bases). The germline CDR1 and CDR2 sequences are SGHRS and YFSETQ. V lost 0 bases, J lost 4 bases, and 8 bases lay in between. The CDR3 extends over 14 amino acids.

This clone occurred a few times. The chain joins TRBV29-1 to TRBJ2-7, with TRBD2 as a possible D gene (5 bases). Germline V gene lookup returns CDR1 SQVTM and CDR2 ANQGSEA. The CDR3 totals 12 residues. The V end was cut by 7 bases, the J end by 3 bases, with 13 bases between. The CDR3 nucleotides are TGCAGCGCCGGACTGAAAAACTACGAGCAGTACTTC. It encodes CSAGLKNYEQYF.